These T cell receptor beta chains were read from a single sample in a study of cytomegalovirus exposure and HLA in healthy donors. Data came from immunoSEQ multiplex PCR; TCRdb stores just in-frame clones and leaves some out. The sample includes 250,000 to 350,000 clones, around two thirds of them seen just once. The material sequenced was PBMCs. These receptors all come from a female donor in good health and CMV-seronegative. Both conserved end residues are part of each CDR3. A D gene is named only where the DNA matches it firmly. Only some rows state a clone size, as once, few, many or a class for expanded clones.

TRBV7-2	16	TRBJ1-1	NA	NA	CASSLRLGPPGAEAFF	TGTGCCAGCAGCTTAAGATTGGGGCCCCCAGGGGCTGAAGCTTTCTTT
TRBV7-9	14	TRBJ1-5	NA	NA	CASSIGHQIEAQHF	TGTGCCAGCAGCATAGGACACCAGATAGAAGCCCAGCATTTT
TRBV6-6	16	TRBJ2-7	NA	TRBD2	CASSGDRTSGTNEQYF	TGTGCCAGCAGCGGGGATCGAACTAGCGGGACCAACGAGCAGTACTTC
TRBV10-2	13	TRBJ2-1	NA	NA	CASSRGFYNEQFF	TGCGCCAGCTCTCGAGGGTTTTACAATGAGCAGTTCTTC
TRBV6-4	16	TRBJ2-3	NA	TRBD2	CASSDLAGGSPDTQYF	TGTGCCAGCAGTGATTTAGCGGGAGGTAGTCCAGATACGCAGTATTTT
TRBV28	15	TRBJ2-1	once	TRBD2	CASTDSGTPYNEQFF	TGTGCCAGCACCGATAGCGGGACACCCTACAATGAGCAGTTCTTC
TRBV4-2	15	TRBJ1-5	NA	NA	CASSQDGGNNQPQHF	TGTGCCAGCAGCCAAGATGGAGGAAACAATCAGCCCCAGCATTTT
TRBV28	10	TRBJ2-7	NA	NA	CASSHHEQYF	TGTGCCAGCAGTCATCACGAGCAGTACTTC
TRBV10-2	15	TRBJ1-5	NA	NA	CASAIGTQTHQPQHF	TGCGCCAGCGCTATCGGGACACAAACGCATCAGCCCCAGCATTTT
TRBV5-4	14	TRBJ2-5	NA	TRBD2	CASSLAGGEETQYF	TGTGCCAGCAGCCTCGCGGGGGGAGAAGAGACCCAGTACTTC
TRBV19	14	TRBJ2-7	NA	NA	CASSISHGAGEQYF	TGTGCCAGTAGTATAAGTCACGGGGCGGGGGAGCAGTACTTC
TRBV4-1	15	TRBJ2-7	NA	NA	CASSGFSGNLYEQYF	TGCGCCAGCAGTGGATTCAGCGGAAACTTATACGAGCAGTACTTC
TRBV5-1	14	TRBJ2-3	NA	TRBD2	CASRTSGNTATQYF	TGCGCCAGCAGGACTAGCGGAAACACAGCTACGCAGTATTTT
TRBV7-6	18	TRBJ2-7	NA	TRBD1	CASSSGQDPRLDSYEQYF	TGTGCCAGCAGCTCAGGACAGGACCCAAGACTTGACTCCTACGAGCAGTACTTC
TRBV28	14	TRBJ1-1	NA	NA	CASSLGTLNTEAFF	TGTGCCAGCAGTTTAGGGACACTGAACACTGAAGCTTTCTTT
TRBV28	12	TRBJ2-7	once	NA	CASSLRGYEQYF	TGTGCCAGCAGTTTACGGGGGTACGAGCAGTACTTC
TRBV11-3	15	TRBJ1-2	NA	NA	CASSPRVSGLNGYTF	TGTGCCAGCAGCCCCCGGGTCAGCGGTTTAAATGGCTACACCTTC
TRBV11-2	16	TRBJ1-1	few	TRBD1	CASSSRTGRGDTEAFF	TGTGCCAGCAGCTCACGGACAGGGAGGGGGGACACTGAAGCTTTCTTT
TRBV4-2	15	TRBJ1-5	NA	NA	CASSQGNGREQPQHF	TGTGCCAGCAGCCAAGGAAATGGCAGGGAACAGCCCCAGCATTTT
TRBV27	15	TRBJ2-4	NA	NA	CASSFFWRNKNIQYF	TGTGCCAGCAGTTTTTTTTGGAGGAACAAAAACATTCAGTACTTC
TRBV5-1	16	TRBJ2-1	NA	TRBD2	CASSQGSGAGGNEQFF	TGCGCCAGCAGCCAAGGGAGTGGAGCGGGAGGCAATGAGCAGTTCTTC
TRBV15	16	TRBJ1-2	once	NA	CATSRDGTGETGGYTF	TGTGCCACCAGCAGAGACGGAACGGGGGAAACGGGTGGCTACACCTTC
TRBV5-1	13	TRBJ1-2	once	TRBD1	CASSFRDRRGYTF	TGCGCCAGCAGCTTCCGGGACAGAAGGGGCTACACCTTC
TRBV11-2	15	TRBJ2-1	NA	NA	CASSLDGTSYNEQFF	TGTGCCAGCAGCTTAGACGGGACTTCCTACAATGAGCAGTTCTTC
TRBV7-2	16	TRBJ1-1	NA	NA	CASSLGGPGENTEAFF	TGTGCCAGCAGCTTAGGGGGGCCAGGGGAGAACACTGAAGCTTTCTTT
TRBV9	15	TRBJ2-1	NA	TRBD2	CASSVGTSVYNEQFF	TGTGCCAGCAGCGTAGGGACTAGCGTGTACAATGAGCAGTTCTTC
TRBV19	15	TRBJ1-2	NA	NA	CASSIAVLVEDGYTF	TGTGCCAGTAGTATAGCGGTGCTGGTAGAGGATGGCTACACCTTC
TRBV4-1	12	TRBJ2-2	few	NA	CASSQHTGELFF	TGCGCCAGCAGCCAACATACCGGGGAGCTGTTTTTT
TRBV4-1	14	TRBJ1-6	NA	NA	CASSEQGRGSPLHF	TGCGCCAGCAGCGAACAAGGGAGAGGTTCACCCCTCCACTTT
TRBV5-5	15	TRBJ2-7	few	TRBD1	CASSWDRGSSYEQYF	TGTGCCAGCAGCTGGGACAGGGGGAGCTCCTACGAGCAGTACTTC
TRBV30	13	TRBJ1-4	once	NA	CAWSPGRGEKLFF	TGTGCCTGGAGCCCAGGCAGGGGAGAAAAACTGTTTTTT
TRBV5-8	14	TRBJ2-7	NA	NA	CAPYPGGINYEQYF	TGTGCCCCTTATCCAGGGGGGATCAACTACGAGCAGTACTTC
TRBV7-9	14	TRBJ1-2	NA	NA	CASSSERPSYGYTF	TGTGCCAGCAGCAGCGAGCGCCCCTCATATGGCTACACCTTC
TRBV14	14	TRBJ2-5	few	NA	CASSQASGAETQYF	TGTGCCAGCAGCCAAGCCTCGGGAGCGGAGACCCAGTACTTC
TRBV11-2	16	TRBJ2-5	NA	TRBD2	CASSPRGGRAPETQYF	TGTGCCAGCAGCCCGCGGGGCGGGAGGGCCCCAGAGACCCAGTACTTC
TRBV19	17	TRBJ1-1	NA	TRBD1	CASSKRLPGQGAGEAFF	TGTGCCAGTAGTAAACGACTTCCGGGACAGGGGGCAGGTGAAGCTTTCTTT
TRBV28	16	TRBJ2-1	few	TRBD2	CASSASGSGERHEQFF	TGTGCCAGCAGTGCGAGTGGTAGCGGGGAGCGTCATGAGCAGTTCTTC
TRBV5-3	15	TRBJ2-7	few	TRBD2	CARSSRLADHYEQYF	TGTGCCAGAAGCTCACGACTAGCGGATCACTACGAGCAGTACTTC
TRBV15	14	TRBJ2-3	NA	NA	CATSRERWTDAQYF	TGTGCCACCAGCAGAGAGAGGTGGACTGATGCGCAGTATTTT
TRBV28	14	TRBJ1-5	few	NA	CASSPTGYGQPQHF	TGTGCCAGCAGTCCCACAGGGTACGGTCAGCCCCAGCATTTT
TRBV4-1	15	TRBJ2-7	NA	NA	CASSQGGGSSYEQYF	TGCGCCAGCAGCCAAGGGGGCGGTAGCTCCTACGAGCAGTACTTC
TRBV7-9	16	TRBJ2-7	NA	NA	CASSLSAAGATYEQYF	TGTGCCAGCAGCTTATCCGCAGCAGGGGCAACCTACGAGCAGTACTTC
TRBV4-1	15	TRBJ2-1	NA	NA	CASRSPGGPYNEQFF	TGCGCCAGCAGATCGCCAGGGGGGCCCTACAATGAGCAGTTCTTC
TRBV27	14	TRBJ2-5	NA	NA	CASSPSTGRETQYF	TGTGCCAGCAGTCCCTCTACGGGGAGGGAGACCCAGTACTTC
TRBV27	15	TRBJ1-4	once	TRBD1	CASSLFRTGERKLFF	TGTGCCAGCAGTTTATTTAGGACAGGGGAGAGGAAACTGTTTTTT
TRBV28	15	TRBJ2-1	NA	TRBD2	CASSRSGRGGNEQFF	TGTGCCAGCAGCCGTAGCGGGAGAGGAGGGAATGAGCAGTTCTTC
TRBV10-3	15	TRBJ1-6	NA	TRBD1	CATGQGGSYNSPLHF	TGTGCCACCGGACAGGGGGGCTCCTATAATTCACCCCTCCACTTT
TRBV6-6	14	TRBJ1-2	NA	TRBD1	CASIRGQGEGGYTF	TGTGCCAGCATCCGTGGACAGGGTGAAGGAGGCTACACCTTC
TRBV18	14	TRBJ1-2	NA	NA	CASSLDPGGYGYTF	TGTGCCAGCTCACTCGACCCCGGGGGCTATGGCTACACCTTC
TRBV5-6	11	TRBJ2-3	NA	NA	CASAGADTQYF	TGTGCCAGCGCCGGAGCAGATACGCAGTATTTT
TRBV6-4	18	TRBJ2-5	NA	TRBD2	CASSYSTLAGDGWETQYF	TGTGCCAGCAGTTACTCGACTCTAGCGGGAGACGGTTGGGAGACCCAGTACTTC
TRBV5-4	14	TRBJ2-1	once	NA	CASSGGQYLDEQFF	TGTGCCAGCAGCGGAGGACAGTACCTCGATGAGCAGTTCTTC
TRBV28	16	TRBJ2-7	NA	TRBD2	CASSSGTVAGVYEQYF	TGTGCCAGCAGCTCCGGCACCGTAGCGGGAGTATACGAGCAGTACTTC
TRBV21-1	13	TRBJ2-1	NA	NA	CARVGLALNEQFF	TGTGCCAGAGTGGGACTAGCTCTGAATGAGCAGTTCTTC
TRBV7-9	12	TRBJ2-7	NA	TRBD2	CASSGRDREQYF	TGTGCCAGCAGCGGGAGGGACCGAGAGCAGTACTTC
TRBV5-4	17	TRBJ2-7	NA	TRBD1	CASSLGDRGLPDYEQYF	TGTGCCAGCAGCTTGGGGGACAGGGGGCTCCCTGATTACGAGCAGTACTTC
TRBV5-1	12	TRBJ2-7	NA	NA	CASSPDSYEQYF	TGCGCCAGCAGCCCCGACAGCTACGAGCAGTACTTC